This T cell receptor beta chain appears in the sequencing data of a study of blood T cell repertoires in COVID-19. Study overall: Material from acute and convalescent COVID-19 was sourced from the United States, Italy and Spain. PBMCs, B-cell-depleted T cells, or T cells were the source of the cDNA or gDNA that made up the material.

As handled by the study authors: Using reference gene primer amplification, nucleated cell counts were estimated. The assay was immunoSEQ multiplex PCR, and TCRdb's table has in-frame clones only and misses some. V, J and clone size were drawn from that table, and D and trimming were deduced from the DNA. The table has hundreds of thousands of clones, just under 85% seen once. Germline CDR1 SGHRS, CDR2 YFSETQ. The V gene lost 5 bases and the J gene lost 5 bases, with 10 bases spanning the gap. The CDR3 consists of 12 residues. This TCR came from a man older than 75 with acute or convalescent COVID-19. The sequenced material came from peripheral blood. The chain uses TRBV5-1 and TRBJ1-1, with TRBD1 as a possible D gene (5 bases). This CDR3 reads CASRREGTEAFF. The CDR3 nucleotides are TGCGCCAGCAGAAGGGAGGGGACTGAAGCTTTCTTT.